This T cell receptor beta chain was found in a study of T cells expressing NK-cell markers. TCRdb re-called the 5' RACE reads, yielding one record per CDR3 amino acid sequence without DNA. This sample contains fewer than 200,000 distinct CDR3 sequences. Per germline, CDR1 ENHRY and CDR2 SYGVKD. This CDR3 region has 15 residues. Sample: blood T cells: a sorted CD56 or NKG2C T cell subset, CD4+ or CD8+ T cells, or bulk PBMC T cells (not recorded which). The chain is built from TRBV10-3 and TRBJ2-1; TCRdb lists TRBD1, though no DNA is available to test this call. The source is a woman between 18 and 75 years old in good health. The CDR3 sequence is CAISESGDRYNEQFF.